The 23 T cell receptor beta chains in this list originate from one sample, sequenced in a study of blood T cell repertoires in COVID-19. Profiling relied on immunoSEQ multiplex PCR, and the TCRdb table lists in-frame clones only, not all of them. There are roughly 57,000 clones in the sample; 90% occur only once, and around 3% lies in the top ten. Sequences were obtained from peripheral blood. All receptors come from a human donor in a cohort sampled during active COVID-19.

The CDR3 loop reads CASSLGPRGGRDTEAFF. The CDR3 bases are TGCGCCAGCAGCTTGGGCCCTCGGGGTGGGAGGGACACTGAAGCTTTCTTT. The V and J genes are TRBV5-1 and TRBJ1-1; D is ambiguous. The CDR3 runs to 17 residues. The V end was cut by 0 bases, the J end by 3 bases, with 18 bases between. Germline V CDR1 and CDR2: SGHRS, YFSETQ.

The CDR3 sequence: CASSLERDTEAFF. The CDR3 DNA sequence: TGTGCCAGCAGCTTAGAACGGGACACTGAAGCTTTCTTT. The chain couples TRBV11-3 to TRBJ1-1; D not certain. The CDR3 is 13 amino acids. Deletions cut 0 bases from V and 3 bases from J, with 5 bases between. The V gene's germline CDR1 is SGHNT and CDR2 YENEEA. Supplemented by reference TRBV11-3 and TRBJ1-1, the full variable domain reads EAGVVQSPRYKIIEKKQPVAFWCNPISGHNTLYWYLQNLGQGPELLIRYENEEAVDDSQLPKDRFSAERLKGVDSTLKIQPAELGDSAVYLCASSLERDTEAFFGQGTRLTVV.

V and J are TRBV11-1 and TRBJ2-7; a possible D gene is TRBD1 (5 bases). The germline V gene encodes CDR1 SGHAT and CDR2 FQDESV (reference sequence). The V gene lost 5 bases and the J gene lost 4 bases, with 12 bases spanning the gap. The CDR3 extends over 13 amino acids. The CDR3 loop is CASSQGGEYEQYV. CDR3 DNA: TGTGCCAGCAGCCAGGGTGGCGAGTACGAGCAGTACGTC.

V and J are TRBV27 and TRBJ1-1, with 7 bases that match TRBD1. CDR1 is MNHEY and CDR2 is SMNVEV in the germline V gene (reference sequence). J gave up 6 bases and V 6 bases, and 13 bases lay outside the gene matches. The CDR3 is 15 residues long. The CDR3 here is CASSQRPTGVSEAFF. The CDR3 coding sequence is TGTGCCAGCAGCCAGCGACCCACAGGGGTTTCTGAAGCTTTCTTT.

V and J are TRBV4-2 and TRBJ2-2; 14 bases are a match to TRBD2. Trimming removed 6 bases from V and 4 bases from J; junction bases left unmatched: 4. CDR1 and CDR2 (germline): LGHNA, YNFKEQ. This CDR3 is 16 amino acids long. The CDR3 here is CASRMTSGRVTGELFF. CDR3 DNA: TGTGCCAGCAGAATGACTAGCGGGAGGGTCACCGGGGAGCTGTTTTTT.

The V call is TRBV2, the J call TRBJ2-2; D may be TRBD1 (6 bases). The germline CDR1 and CDR2 sequences are SNHLY and FYNNEI. Trimming removed 7 bases at V and 2 bases at J, with 11 bases between. The CDR3 is 14 amino acids. CDR3 nucleotide sequence: TGTGCCAGCAAGGGGGACATCAACACCGGGGAGCTGTTTTTT. As protein: CASKGDINTGELFF. Full variable domain (rest looked up from reference TRBV2 and TRBJ2-2): EPEVTQTPSHQVTQMGQEVILRCVPISNHLYFYWYRQILGQKVEFLVSFYNNEISEKSEIFDDQFSVERPDGSNFTLKIRSTKLEDSAMYFCASKGDINTGELFFGEGSRLTVL.

V is TRBV19 and J is TRBJ1-1; TRBD1 agrees at 10 bases. The CDR3 has 14 residues. V gave up 6 bases and J gave up 6 bases; unmatched junction bases: 7. Germline V gene lookup returns CDR1 LNHDA and CDR2 SQIVND (reference sequence). The CDR3 nucleotides are TGTGCCAGTAGATCCAGGGACAGGGGATCTGAAGCTTTCTTT. Translation gives CASRSRDRGSEAFF.

This clone was observed a few times. The CDR3 DNA is TGTGCCAGCAGCAAAGAAGGGGTTGAAGCTTTCTTT. Translated: CASSKEGVEAFF. This chain uses TRBV21-1 with TRBJ1-1; the DNA was not used to check the table's D call, TRBD1. TRBV21-1 is a pseudogene segment. The CDR3 has 12 amino acids.

The chain has TRBV6-5 and TRBJ1-3; D possibly corresponds to TRBD1 (5 bases). This CDR3 is 14 amino acids long. Germline CDR1 and CDR2: MNHEY and SVGAGI. The ends were cut back, 8 bases at V and 7 bases at J, with 18 bases in the middle. CDR3 DNA sequence: TGTGCCAGCCACAGGCTGGGTTTCTGGAACACCATATATTTT. Translated: CASHRLGFWNTIYF.

This clone was recorded only once. The CDR3 loop reads CSVVSSQKSYEQYF. The CDR3 nucleotides read TGCAGCGTTGTCTCCTCGCAGAAATCCTACGAGCAGTACTTC. The chain is built from TRBV29-1 and TRBJ2-7; D not certain. The V and J ends lost 4 bases and 1 base respectively, with 14 bases between them. The CDR3 has 14 residues. Germline assignment: CDR1 SQVTM and CDR2 ANQGSEA.

This clone was counted a single time. The genes are TRBV4-1 and TRBJ1-2; 7 bases match TRBD1. The CDR3 is 18 amino acids. Germline lookup yields CDR1 MGHRA and CDR2 YSYEKL. V shed 0 bases, J shed 8 bases, and the junction held 18 bases outside the gene matches. The CDR3 DNA sequence: TGCGCCAGCAGCCAAGACAAATTCCGGACAGGCGACCCTTGGGGCTACACCTTC. It encodes CASSQDKFRTGDPWGYTF.

The J gene is TRBJ2-5, the V gene TRBV7-2, with 10 bases that match TRBD2. CDR1 and CDR2 from the germline V gene are SGHTA and FQGNSA. V was clipped by 2 bases and J by 4 bases; unmatched bases: 7. CDR3 length equals 16 residues. The CDR3: CASSLLGTSVVETQYF. In DNA, the CDR3 is TGTGCCAGCAGCTTACTAGGGACTAGCGTGGTAGAGACCCAGTACTTC. The full variable domain, its missing parts supplied by reference TRBV7-2 and TRBJ2-5, is GAGVSQSPSNKVTEKGKDVELRCDPISGHTALYWYRQSLGQGLEFLIYFQGNSAPDKSGLPSDRFSAERTGGSVSTLTIQRTQQEDSAVYLCASSLLGTSVVETQYFGPGTRLLVL.

V and J are TRBV5-1 and TRBJ2-1, with 7 bases matching TRBD2. The CDR3 spans 15 residues. The germline gives CDR1 SGHRS, CDR2 YFSETQ. Trimming cost V 4 bases and J 6 bases; bases outside gene matches: 10. The chain's CDR3 is CASSSGAGRGNEQFF. CDR3 coding DNA: TGCGCCAGCAGCAGTGGGGCGGGGAGGGGCAATGAGCAGTTCTTC.

This clone was counted once. The chain has TRBV7-2 and TRBJ2-1, with a tentative D call TRBD1 (5 bases). CDR3 size: 15 residues. The V gene lost 3 bases and the J gene lost 0 bases, with 9 bases spanning the gap. CDR1 is SGHTA and CDR2 is FQGNSA in the germline V gene. CDR3 residues: CASSLGHSSYNEQFF. CDR3 bases: TGTGCCAGCAGCTTGGGGCACAGCTCCTACAATGAGCAGTTCTTC.

This clone was picked up a small number of times. The chain couples TRBV5-3 to TRBJ1-5, with 8 nucleotides matching TRBD1. TRBV5-3 is an open reading frame, and its role is uncertain. The V and J ends lost 3 bases and 0 bases, in that order; junction bases with no gene match: 2. This CDR3 comprises 15 residues. The CDR3 loop reads CARSSGQGSNQPQHF. The CDR3 region has the DNA TGTGCCAGAAGCTCCGGACAGGGTAGCAATCAGCCCCAGCATTTT.

This clone was seen only once. This rearrangement joins TRBV18 to TRBJ1-2; 7 bases fit TRBD1. The CDR3 has 18 amino acids. V lost 4 bases to trimming and J lost 2 bases; unmatched junction nucleotides: 16. The germline V gene encodes CDR1 KGHSH and CDR2 LQKENI. The CDR3 protein is CASSQGTASTLKNYGYTF. CDR3 DNA: TGTGCCAGCTCACAAGGGACAGCTTCCACCCTGAAGAACTATGGCTACACCTTC.

This clone has just a few counts. V and J are TRBV5-1 and TRBJ1-4, with D uncertain. Germline V gene sequence: CDR1 SGHRS, CDR2 YFSETQ. Trimming shortened V by 0 bases and J by 3 bases, and 6 bases separated the two germline ends. This CDR3 is 14 amino acids long. The CDR3 reads CASSLVQPNEKLFF. The CDR3 coding sequence is TGCGCCAGCAGCTTGGTACAGCCTAATGAAAAACTGTTTTTT. Based on the CDR3 plus reference TRBV5-1 and TRBJ1-4, the full variable domain is KAGVTQTPRYLIKTRGQQVTLSCSPISGHRSVSWYQQTPGQGLQFLFEYFSETQRNKGNFPGRFSGRQFSNSRSEMNVSTLELGDSALYLCASSLVQPNEKLFFGSGTQLSVL.

This chain joins TRBV28 and TRBJ1-5; D remains ambiguous. CDR1 is MDHEN and CDR2 is SYDVKM in the germline V gene. V lost 3 bases, J lost 4 bases, and 13 bases lay in between. The CDR3 consists of 15 residues. Here the CDR3 reads CASSFSPDPNQPQHF. CDR3 nucleotide sequence: TGTGCCAGCAGTTTCTCCCCAGATCCGAATCAGCCCCAGCATTTT.

The gene calls are TRBV13 and TRBJ1-2; TRBD1 agrees at 8 bases. V lost 4 bases and J lost 5; bases outside the gene matches: 12. In germline, CDR1 is PRHDT, CDR2 FYEKMQ (reference sequence). The CDR3 is 16 amino acids. The CDR3 here is CASSSIGTGIFYGYTF. CDR3 sequence (DNA): TGTGCCAGCAGCTCAATCGGGACAGGCATTTTTTATGGCTACACCTTC.

The chain couples TRBV6-4 to TRBJ2-7; no firm D call. Germline values: CDR1 MRHNA, CDR2 SNTAGT. This CDR3 contains 11 residues. The V end lost 8 bases, the J end lost 7 bases, and 12 bases lay between the germline ends. In nucleotides, the CDR3 is TGTGCCAGCCCTCAGTTTTGGGAGCAGTACTTC. Its translation: CASPQFWEQYF.

The chain has TRBV9 and TRBJ1-6, with a tentative D call TRBD1 (5 bases). V lost 3 bases to trimming and J lost 9 bases, with 7 bases between them. The CDR3 runs to 12 residues. Germline V CDR1 and CDR2: SGDLS, YYNGEE. The CDR3 loop is CASSGGGSPLHF. CDR3 nucleotides: TGTGCCAGCAGCGGGGGGGGTTCACCCCTCCACTTT. The full variable domain, completed using reference TRBV9 and TRBJ1-6, is DSGVTQTPKHLITATGQRVTLRCSPRSGDLSVYWYQQSLDQGLQFLIQYYNGEERAKGNILERFSAQQFPDLHSELNLSSLELGDSALYFCASSGGGSPLHFGNGTRLTVT.

The chain is built from TRBV30 and TRBJ1-6; tentative D call: TRBD1 (5 bases). This CDR3 has 14 amino acids. V lost 0 bases and J 9 bases, leaving 12 bases between the germline ends. Germline-derived CDR1 and CDR2 are GTSNPN and SVGIG (reference sequence). CDR3: CAWSVRQRGSPLHF. The DNA for the CDR3 is TGTGCCTGGAGTGTACGACAGCGCGGTTCACCCCTCCACTTT.

The rearrangement joins TRBV6-5 to TRBJ1-2; possible D gene TRBD1, 5 bases. This CDR3 contains 15 residues. The ends were cut back, 6 bases at V and 8 bases at J, with 22 bases in the middle. Germline CDR1 is MNHEY and CDR2 is SVGAGI. The CDR3 bases are TGTGCCAGCAGCTCTGGGGGGGGAGGGGCTAGAGGCTACACCTTC. Encoded protein: CASSSGGGGARGYTF.